These 27 T cell receptor beta chains were all obtained from the same sample, sequenced in a study of cytomegalovirus exposure and HLA in healthy donors. The primer mix had 60 Vbeta and 13 Jbeta primers. Assay used: immunoSEQ multiplex PCR; TCRdb lists only in-frame clones, some missing. The table lists 240,000 or so clones, 82% of them singletons. The sequenced sample was PBMCs. These receptors originate from a woman aged 40-49 years in good health and CMV-seropositive.

This rearrangement joins TRBV7-9 to TRBJ2-4, with a tentative D call TRBD2 (6 bases). V shed 1 base and J shed 7 bases, with 17 bases lying between them. CDR1 and CDR2 (germline): SEHNR, FQNEAQ (reference sequence). CDR3 size: 16 residues. The CDR3 is CASSLGGMVAGNIQYF. In DNA form, the CDR3 reads TGTGCCAGCAGCTTAGGAGGGATGGTGGCGGGGAACATTCAGTACTTC.

The chain has TRBV7-8 and TRBJ1-1; 7 nucleotides line up with TRBD1. J lost 0 bases, V lost 5 bases, and 12 bases had no gene match. Per germline, CDR1 SGHVS and CDR2 FQNEAQ. This CDR3 contains 17 residues. CDR3 sequence (DNA): TGTGCCAGCAGCCCGCGGGACAGAGGCCCCCTGAACACTGAAGCTTTCTTT. It encodes CASSPRDRGPLNTEAFF.

V and J are TRBV19 and TRBJ1-5, with a tentative D call TRBD1 (5 bases). V was shortened by 11 bases and J by 4 bases, with 18 bases between the two germline ends. This CDR3 comprises 14 residues. CDR1 and CDR2 from the germline V gene are LNHDA and SQIVND (reference sequence). CDR3 in DNA: TGTGCCGGGGGAAAGGGAGGGAGTAATCAGCCCCAGCATTTT. As protein: CAGGKGGSNQPQHF.

The genes are TRBV4-1 and TRBJ2-2; the match to TRBD2 covers 14 bases. Germline CDR1 is MGHRA and CDR2 is YSYEKL. The CDR3 runs 19 residues. V trimming: 3 bases; J trimming: 2 bases; junction bases outside the gene matches: 8. CDR3 sequence: CASSHFLGLAGENTGELFF. For the CDR3, the DNA is TGCGCCAGCAGCCATTTCTTGGGACTAGCGGGGGAAAACACCGGGGAGCTGTTTTTT.

The chain recombines TRBV27 with TRBJ2-3; D remains ambiguous. Per germline, CDR1 MNHEY and CDR2 SMNVEV (reference sequence). Trimming shortened V by 11 bases and J by 4 bases, and 19 bases separated the two germline ends. The CDR3 loop spans 14 amino acids. CDR3 nucleotides: TGTGCCCCCCGCGGCCCCGCCTCTTCAGATACGCAGTATTTT. The encoded protein is CAPRGPASSDTQYF.

The J gene is TRBJ2-5, the V gene TRBV30; possibly TRBD1 for D (5 bases). The CDR3 spans 13 residues. Trimming removed 0 bases at V and 2 bases at J, with 7 bases between. Germline V gives CDR1 GTSNPN, CDR2 SVGIG (reference sequence). The CDR3 sequence is CAWSVGAQETQYF. The CDR3 region has the DNA TGTGCCTGGAGTGTTGGGGCACAAGAGACCCAGTACTTC.

This CDR3 reads CASSLTGLAGLTDTQYF. The CDR3 region has the DNA TGTGCCAGCAGCCTTACAGGGCTAGCGGGCCTCACAGATACGCAGTATTTT. The chain is built from TRBV7-2 and TRBJ2-3, with TRBD2 matching over 8 bases. In germline, CDR1 is SGHTA, CDR2 FQGNSA. The CDR3 covers 17 residues. The trim removed 5 bases at V and 2 bases at J, leaving 12 bases unmatched.

V gene TRBV6-5 combines with J gene TRBJ1-4; 8 bases map to TRBD1. The CDR3 totals 14 residues. V dropped 6 bases and J dropped 8; count of bases not matched to a gene: 8. CDR1 is MNHEY and CDR2 is SVGAGI in the germline V gene. The CDR3 region is CASSLYRGGEKLFF. The CDR3, as DNA: TGTGCCAGCAGCCTATACAGGGGGGGGGAAAAACTGTTTTTT.

The chain combines TRBV18 with TRBJ1-5; D is possibly TRBD1 (5 bases). V was pared by 5 bases and J by 0 bases, with 17 bases between. The germline V gene encodes CDR1 KGHSH and CDR2 LQKENI. The CDR3 has 17 amino acids. In DNA, the CDR3 is TGTGCCAGCTCAGCTAGGGATCGACAGAATAGCAATCAGCCCCAGCATTTT. It yields the protein CASSARDRQNSNQPQHF.

Notes on this clone: Other DNA variants within this sample encode the same CDR3. The chain links TRBV27 to TRBJ1-2; D unresolved. Germline lookup yields CDR1 MNHEY and CDR2 SMNVEV (reference sequence). With 0 bases removed from V and 2 bases from J, the gap between germline ends came to 4 bases. The CDR3 loop spans 13 amino acids. The CDR3 DNA reads as TGTGCCAGCAGTTTATCCAGAAACTATGGCTACACCTTC. It encodes CASSLSRNYGYTF.

This chain links TRBV12-5 with TRBJ2-3; 8 positions agree with TRBD1. This CDR3 is 15 amino acids long. Germline CDR1 is LGHNT and CDR2 is FRNRAP. V gave up 6 bases and J gave up 0 bases; unmatched junction bases: 5. The CDR3 nucleotides are TGTGCTAGTGGGCGCCGGACAGGGAGCACAGATACGCAGTATTTT. Translated, it gives CASGRRTGSTDTQYF. Together with reference TRBV12-5 and TRBJ2-3, the CDR3 gives the full variable domain: DARVTQTPRHKVTEMGQEVTMRCQPILGHNTVFWYRQTMMQGLELLAYFRNRAPLDDSGMPKDRFSAEMPDATLATLKIQPSEPRDSAVYFCASGRRTGSTDTQYFGPGTRLTVL.

This clone has just one count. V is TRBV7-2 and J is TRBJ2-1; 9 nucleotides agree with TRBD2. Germline CDR1 SGHTA, CDR2 FQGNSA. V was clipped by 1 base and J by 5 bases; unmatched bases: 3. The CDR3 has 15 amino acids. This CDR3 reads CASSLESSGNNEQFF. CDR3 in DNA: TGTGCCAGCAGCTTAGAGTCTAGCGGGAACAATGAGCAGTTCTTC. Drawing the rest from reference TRBV7-2 and TRBJ2-1, the complete variable domain is GAGVSQSPSNKVTEKGKDVELRCDPISGHTALYWYRQSLGQGLEFLIYFQGNSAPDKSGLPSDRFSAERTGGSVSTLTIQRTQQEDSAVYLCASSLESSGNNEQFFGPGTRLTVL.

In nucleotides, the CDR3 is TGTGCCTGGCAGTGGGGGGATGAAAAACTGTTTTTT. As protein: CAWQWGDEKLFF. V usage is TRBV30 and J usage is TRBJ1-4; possibly TRBD1 for D (5 bases). This CDR3 is built from 12 residues. Trimming took off 5 bases at V and 6 bases at J, with 10 bases between the two ends. CDR1 and CDR2 (germline): GTSNPN, SVGIG (reference sequence). The full variable domain, completed using reference TRBV30 and TRBJ1-4, is SQTIHQWPATLVQPVGSPLSLECTVEGTSNPNLYWYRQAAGRGLQLLFYSVGIGQISSEVPQNLSASRPQDRQFILSSKKLLLSDSGFYLCAWQWGDEKLFFGSGTQLSVL.

The chain links TRBV6-5 to TRBJ2-1, with a possible D match to TRBD2 (5 bases). Germline CDR1 is MNHEY and CDR2 is SVGAGI. There are 14 residues in the CDR3. Between the trimmed V and J ends, which lost 0 bases and 4 bases, there was a span of 7 bases. CDR3 region: CASSYSAGYNEQFF. The CDR3 region has the DNA TGTGCCAGCAGTTACTCGGCGGGTTACAATGAGCAGTTCTTC.

The chain couples TRBV30 to TRBJ2-7, with a tentative D call TRBD2 (6 bases). Trimming shortened V by 3 bases and J by 6 bases, and 18 bases separated the two germline ends. Germline CDR1 GTSNPN, CDR2 SVGIG (reference sequence). CDR3 length: 14 amino acids. CDR3 coding DNA: TGTGCCTGGAGCGACGGGACTGGGCTCACCGAGCAGTACTTC. Its protein product is CAWSDGTGLTEQYF.

The CDR3 region is CASSLAGGGSNQPQHF. The CDR3 DNA reads as TGTGCCAGCAGCTTAGCGGGCGGGGGAAGCAATCAGCCCCAGCATTTT. The V call is TRBV7-9, the J call TRBJ1-5, with D possibly TRBD1 on 5 matching bases. This CDR3 is built from 16 residues. V lost 0 bases to trimming and J lost 1 base, with 10 bases between them. CDR1 SEHNR and CDR2 FQNEAQ come from the germline V gene (reference sequence).

The gene calls are TRBV28 and TRBJ1-5; TRBD1 might be the D (5 bases). Germline V gives CDR1 MDHEN, CDR2 SYDVKM. The V and J ends lost 3 bases and 1 base respectively, with 13 bases between them. The length of the CDR3 is 16 residues. The CDR3 region has the DNA TGTGCCAGCAGTTTGAGGCAGGGCTTGAGCAATCAGCCCCAGCATTTT. Its translation: CASSLRQGLSNQPQHF.

The chain employs TRBV6-5 and TRBJ2-3; the D gene is possibly TRBD2 (6 bases). The germline V gene encodes CDR1 MNHEY and CDR2 SVGAGI. Trimming took off 0 bases at V and 1 base at J, with 8 bases between the two ends. This CDR3 spans 15 amino acids. This chain's CDR3 is CASSYSRRGTDTQYF. The CDR3 nucleotides are TGTGCCAGCAGTTACTCGAGGAGGGGCACAGATACGCAGTATTTT.

The chain links TRBV2 to TRBJ2-7, with 7 bases that match TRBD1. This CDR3 has 13 residues. With 11 bases clipped from V and 0 bases from J, the junction kept 7 bases outside the gene matches. The V gene's germline CDR1 is SNHLY and CDR2 FYNNEI. CDR3 region: CASQGDSSYEQYF. The CDR3 region has the DNA TGTGCCTCCCAAGGGGACAGCTCCTACGAGCAGTACTTC.

This clone was observed a few times. The CDR3 loop reads CASSSHRGTASTDTQYF. In nucleotides, the CDR3 is TGTGCCAGCAGCTCTCACCGAGGGACTGCTTCCACAGATACGCAGTATTTT. This sequence joins TRBV9 and TRBJ2-3; maybe TRBD2 (6 bases). Germline CDR1 and CDR2: SGDLS and YYNGEE. V was pared by 4 bases and J by 2 bases, with 20 bases between. This CDR3 contains 17 residues.

CDR3 sequence: CASSQEPLGPYGYTF. The CDR3 DNA follows: TGCGCCAGCAGCCAAGAGCCTTTGGGCCCATATGGCTACACCTTC. The J gene is TRBJ1-2, the V gene TRBV4-3; D not certain. The CDR3 runs 15 residues. Germline V gene lookup returns CDR1 LGHNA and CDR2 YSLEER. V shed 0 bases and J shed 5 bases, with 13 bases lying between them.

The rearrangement uses TRBV12-5 and TRBJ1-1; TRBD1 aligns across 10 bases. The CDR3 sequence is 15 residues long. CDR1 is LGHNT, CDR2 FRNRAP, per germline. Losses at the gene ends were 6 bases for V and 1 base for J; bases not matched to a gene: 5. CDR3 sequence (DNA): TGTGCTAGTGGACGGGACAGGGGCCCGAACACTGAAGCTTTCTTT. It yields the protein CASGRDRGPNTEAFF.

The CDR3 loop is CASSRDRGFTETQYF. Here the CDR3 DNA reads TGTGCCAGCAGCCGGGACAGGGGGTTCACGGAGACCCAGTACTTC. This chain joins TRBV7-2 and TRBJ2-5; 11 bases fit TRBD1. Germline CDR1 reads SGHTA; CDR2 reads FQGNSA. After removal of 5 bases from V and 5 bases from J, the junction contained 7 bases not matched to a gene. The CDR3 covers 15 residues. The whole variable domain, filled in from reference TRBV7-2 and TRBJ2-5, reads GAGVSQSPSNKVTEKGKDVELRCDPISGHTALYWYRQSLGQGLEFLIYFQGNSAPDKSGLPSDRFSAERTGGSVSTLTIQRTQQEDSAVYLCASSRDRGFTETQYFGPGTRLLVL.

The J gene is TRBJ2-5, the V gene TRBV11-3; 9 bases fit TRBD1. CDR1 is SGHNT and CDR2 is YENEEA in the germline V gene. J lost 5 bases, V lost 2 bases, and 6 bases had no gene match. There are 15 residues in the CDR3. CDR3 DNA: TGTGCCAGCAGCTTAAGCGGGACAGGGTCCGAGACCCAGTACTTC. It yields the protein CASSLSGTGSETQYF.

This chain joins TRBV7-2 and TRBJ2-3; the match to TRBD1 covers 9 bases. In germline, CDR1 is SGHTA, CDR2 FQGNSA. V was clipped by 5 bases and J by 2 bases; unmatched bases: 8. The CDR3 totals 16 residues. CDR3 nucleotide sequence: TGTGCCAGCAGCCCCCCCGGGACAGGGATCACAGATACGCAGTATTTT. Protein: CASSPPGTGITDTQYF.

The V gene is TRBV14, the J gene TRBJ1-2; D is unresolved. The ends were cut back, 1 base at V and 8 bases at J, with 11 bases in the middle. The CDR3 runs 13 residues. Germline V gene data show CDR1 as SGHDN and CDR2 as FVKESK. CDR3 loop: CASSQARVGGYTF. The CDR3 nucleotides are TGTGCCAGCAGCCAAGCACGGGTAGGAGGCTACACCTTC. Full variable domain (remainder filled in from reference TRBV14 and TRBJ1-2): EAGVTQFPSHSVIEKGQTVTLRCDPISGHDNLYWYRRVMGKEIKFLLHFVKESKQDESGMPNNRFLAERTGGTYSTLKVQPAELEDSGVYFCASSQARVGGYTFGSGTRLTVV.

Written as DNA, the CDR3 is TGTGCCAGCAGTCGACTGAGCTCCTACGAGCAGTACTTC. It specifies CASSRLSSYEQYF. The chain has TRBV6-1 and TRBJ2-7; D unclear. The germline gives CDR1 MNHNS, CDR2 SASEGT. V was shortened by 5 bases and J by 0 bases, with 8 bases between the two germline ends. There are 13 residues in the CDR3.